These T cell receptor beta chains were read from a single sample in a study of blood T cell repertoires in COVID-19. Assay: immunoSEQ multiplex PCR; the TCRdb copy retains only in-frame clones and omits some. Altogether approximately 150,000 clones are present, 76% being singletons, with the ten largest covering around 4%. The material sequenced was peripheral blood. The receptors originated from a man in his 60s with acute or convalescent COVID-19. Both conserved end residues are part of each CDR3. A D gene is named only where the DNA matches it firmly. Rows give clone size only sometimes, using once, few, many, or a class for an expanded clone.

abundance: few; j_gene: TRBJ2-1; d_gene: .; v_gene: TRBV11-2; CDR3aa: CASSHGYNEQFF; CDR3nt: TGTGCCAGCAGCCACGGGTACAATGAGCAGTTCTTC
abundance: .; j_gene: TRBJ2-5; d_gene: .; v_gene: TRBV6-5; CDR3aa: CASSSGLKETQYF; CDR3nt: TGTGCCAGCAGTTCCGGACTTAAAGAGACCCAGTACTTC
abundance: .; j_gene: TRBJ2-5; d_gene: .; v_gene: TRBV4-1; CDR3aa: CASSQNVQEGQYF; CDR3nt: TGCGCCAGCAGCCAGAACGTGCAAGAGGGCCAGTACTTC
abundance: .; j_gene: TRBJ1-3; d_gene: .; v_gene: TRBV7-9; CDR3aa: CASSLSGRPASSGNTIYF; CDR3nt: TGTGCCAGCAGCTTATCAGGTCGTCCGGCCAGCTCTGGAAACACCATATATTTT
abundance: .; j_gene: TRBJ2-2; d_gene: TRBD2; v_gene: TRBV5-1; CDR3aa: CASSLAGGTGELFF; CDR3nt: TGCGCCAGCAGCTTGGCCGGGGGGACCGGGGAGCTGTTTTTT
abundance: few; j_gene: TRBJ2-7; d_gene: .; v_gene: TRBV5-6; CDR3aa: CASSPGSSYEQYF; CDR3nt: TGTGCCAGCAGCCCGGGGAGCTCCTACGAGCAGTACTTC
abundance: .; j_gene: TRBJ1-4; d_gene: TRBD1; v_gene: TRBV28; CDR3aa: CASRLSGTGNEKLFF; CDR3nt: TGTGCCAGCAGACTGTCCGGGACAGGGAATGAAAAACTGTTTTTT
abundance: .; j_gene: TRBJ2-3; d_gene: .; v_gene: TRBV5-1; CDR3aa: CASSLASKTGRRTDTQYF; CDR3nt: TGCGCCAGCAGCTTGGCTTCCAAGACAGGGAGGAGAACAGATACGCAGTATTTT
abundance: .; j_gene: TRBJ2-5; d_gene: TRBD1; v_gene: TRBV7-2; CDR3aa: CASSLVGRGFRETQYF; CDR3nt: TGTGCCAGCAGCTTAGTGGGCAGGGGGTTCCGGGAGACCCAGTACTTC
abundance: .; j_gene: TRBJ2-2; d_gene: TRBD2; v_gene: TRBV12-5; CDR3aa: CASGLTSGRAPGELFF; CDR3nt: TGTGCTAGTGGTCTTACTAGCGGGAGGGCCCCCGGGGAGCTGTTTTTT
abundance: .; j_gene: TRBJ1-1; d_gene: .; v_gene: TRBV21-1; CDR3aa: CASSKFGTEAFF; CDR3nt: TGTGCCAGCAGCAAATTCGGGACTGAAGCTTTCTTT
abundance: .; j_gene: TRBJ1-2; d_gene: TRBD1; v_gene: TRBV12-3/TRBV12-4; CDR3aa: CASSLTGAYGYTF; CDR3nt: TGTGCCAGCAGTCTTACAGGGGCCTATGGCTACACCTTC
abundance: .; j_gene: TRBJ2-7; d_gene: .; v_gene: TRBV7-9; CDR3aa: CASSLGRQSGEQYF; CDR3nt: TGTGCCAGCAGCTTAGGGCGACAGAGTGGAGAGCAGTACTTC